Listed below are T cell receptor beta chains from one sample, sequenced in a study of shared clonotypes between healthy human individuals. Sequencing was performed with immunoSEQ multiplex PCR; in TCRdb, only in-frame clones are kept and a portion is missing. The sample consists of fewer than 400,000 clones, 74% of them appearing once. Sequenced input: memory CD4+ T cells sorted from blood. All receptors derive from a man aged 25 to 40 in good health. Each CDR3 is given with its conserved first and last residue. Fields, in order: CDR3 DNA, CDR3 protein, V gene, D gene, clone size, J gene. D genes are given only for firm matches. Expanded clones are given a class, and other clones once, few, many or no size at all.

TGTGCCAGCTCACCAGACAATAATCAGCCCCAGCATTTT,CASSPDNNQPQHF,TRBV18,NA,NA,TRBJ1-5
TGTGCCAGCAGCCAAAGGCGTATACATGAGCAGTTCTTC,CASSQRRIHEQFF,TRBV14,NA,NA,TRBJ2-1
TGTGCCAGCAGCTTATCTCCGGGACAGGGTCACGAGCAGTACTTC,CASSLSPGQGHEQYF,TRBV7-3,TRBD1,NA,TRBJ2-7
TGTGCCAGCAGCTTAACAGGGACGGACGAAAAACTGTTTTTT,CASSLTGTDEKLFF,TRBV7-5,NA,NA,TRBJ1-4
TGCAGTGCTAATACAGGGACGCAGTTCTTC,CSANTGTQFF,TRBV20-1,NA,NA,TRBJ2-1
TGTGCCAGCAGTCGTCGGGGGGCCCTATTTGAAGCTTTCTTT,CASSRRGALFEAFF,TRBV25-1,NA,NA,TRBJ1-1
TGCAGCGTTTTTGTAGGGGGAGGGTGGGTCAATGAGCAGTTCTTC,CSVFVGGGWVNEQFF,TRBV29-1,NA,NA,TRBJ2-1
TGTGCCATCAACCTCGGTGGCCCGGGGAACACCGGGGAGCTGTTTTTT,CAINLGGPGNTGELFF,TRBV10-3,NA,NA,TRBJ2-2
TGCAGCGCGGGGGGTACTGAAGCTTTCTTT,CSAGGTEAFF,TRBV29-1,NA,NA,TRBJ1-1
TGTGCCAGCAGCGGGGTACCGGGGACCTGGTCTGGGGCCAACGTCCTGACTTTC,CASSGVPGTWSGANVLTF,TRBV11-2,NA,NA,TRBJ2-6
TGCGCCAGCAGCAATGATGGCCTGGGGAGCCCCAGCTACGAGCAGTACTTC,CASSNDGLGSPSYEQYF,TRBV5-1,NA,NA,TRBJ2-7
TGTGCCAGTAGCCGGACGGTGGGAAACACCATATATTTT,CASSRTVGNTIYF,TRBV19,NA,NA,TRBJ1-3
TGTGCCAGCAGCTTGGATGGCAACACCTACACCGGGGAGCTGTTTTTT,CASSLDGNTYTGELFF,TRBV5-5,NA,NA,TRBJ2-2
TGTGCCAGTAGTGGAAACAGGGGCTTGACTGAAGCTTTCTTT,CASSGNRGLTEAFF,TRBV19,TRBD1,NA,TRBJ1-1
TGTGCCAGCAGTCCTACCGATGGACAGGCCTACAATGAGCAGTTCTTC,CASSPTDGQAYNEQFF,TRBV9,TRBD1,NA,TRBJ2-1
TGTGCCAGCAGCTCTAGACAGGGGGGGGATACGCAGTATTTT,CASSSRQGGDTQYF,TRBV5-4,TRBD1,NA,TRBJ2-3
TGTGCCAGCAGCAATGACAGGATCTATGGCTACACCTTC,CASSNDRIYGYTF,TRBV27,NA,many,TRBJ1-2
TGCGCCAGCAGCCAAGTGCCTAACAATGAGCAGTTCTTC,CASSQVPNNEQFF,TRBV4-3,NA,NA,TRBJ2-1
TGTGCCAGCAGTGAAGCCCTAGGGGGGGAGCAGTACTTC,CASSEALGGEQYF,TRBV6-1,NA,NA,TRBJ2-7
TGTGCCAGCAGTTCCGCCGACAGTGCTTATAGCAATCAGCCCCAGCATTTT,CASSSADSAYSNQPQHF,TRBV28,NA,NA,TRBJ1-5
TGTGCCACCAGCAGTACCCCCCACCCAGGGGAGCTGTTTTTT,CATSSTPHPGELFF,TRBV15,NA,NA,TRBJ2-2
TGTGCCAGCAGCCTCTTCGGCGGCTATGGCTACACCTTC,CASSLFGGYGYTF,TRBV6-4,NA,NA,TRBJ1-2
TGTGCCAGTATCCCGACAGCTATGAACACTGAAGCTTTCTTT,CASIPTAMNTEAFF,TRBV19,NA,NA,TRBJ1-1
TGTGCCAGCAGTGGCGGACTAGCGGGATACGAGCAGTACTTC,CASSGGLAGYEQYF,TRBV2,TRBD2,NA,TRBJ2-7
TGTGCCAGCTCACCAAGCCGGTCCAAGAACACTGAAGCTTTCTTT,CASSPSRSKNTEAFF,TRBV18,NA,NA,TRBJ1-1
TGCGCCAGCAGCCAAGTACTTAGCGGGAGTCCCTACGAGCAGTACTTC,CASSQVLSGSPYEQYF,TRBV4-3,TRBD2,once,TRBJ2-7
TGCAGCGTTGATATAAAGGGAGAGGCTGAAGCTTTCTTT,CSVDIKGEAEAFF,TRBV29-1,NA,NA,TRBJ1-1
TGCGCCAGCAGTTTCACTAGCGGGGAGCTCGAGCAGTACTTC,CASSFTSGELEQYF,TRBV5-1,TRBD2,NA,TRBJ2-7
TGCAGCGCCTCAAGCGGGGTCGGGCAGTTCTTC,CSASSGVGQFF,TRBV29-1,TRBD2,NA,TRBJ2-1